This T cell receptor (beta chain) appears in the sequencing data of a study of blood T cell repertoires in COVID-19. As for the study in general: Acute and convalescent COVID-19 samples came from the United States, Italy and Spain. Sources were T cells, B-cell-depleted T cells, or PBMCs; the material itself was cDNA or gDNA.

The V gene's germline CDR1 is SQVTM and CDR2 ANQGSEA. The CDR3 extends over 11 amino acids. Trimming stripped 4 bases from V and 8 bases from J, with 11 bases between. In the study's own analysis: Reference gene primer amplification gave estimated nucleated cell counts. Generated by immunoSEQ multiplex PCR, the TCRdb table keeps only in-frame clones and is missing some. The V and J calls and clone size come from that table; D and trimming were worked out from the DNA. This table holds over 95,000 clones, over 80% found once. Sequenced material: peripheral blood. The chain recombines TRBV29-1 with TRBJ1-2, with D perhaps matching TRBD1 (5 bases). This clonotype originated in a man between 65 and 79 years old with active or convalescent COVID-19. CDR3 sequence: CSVGGLAGYTF. CDR3 nucleotides: TGCAGCGTTGGGGGACTTGCAGGCTACACCTTC.